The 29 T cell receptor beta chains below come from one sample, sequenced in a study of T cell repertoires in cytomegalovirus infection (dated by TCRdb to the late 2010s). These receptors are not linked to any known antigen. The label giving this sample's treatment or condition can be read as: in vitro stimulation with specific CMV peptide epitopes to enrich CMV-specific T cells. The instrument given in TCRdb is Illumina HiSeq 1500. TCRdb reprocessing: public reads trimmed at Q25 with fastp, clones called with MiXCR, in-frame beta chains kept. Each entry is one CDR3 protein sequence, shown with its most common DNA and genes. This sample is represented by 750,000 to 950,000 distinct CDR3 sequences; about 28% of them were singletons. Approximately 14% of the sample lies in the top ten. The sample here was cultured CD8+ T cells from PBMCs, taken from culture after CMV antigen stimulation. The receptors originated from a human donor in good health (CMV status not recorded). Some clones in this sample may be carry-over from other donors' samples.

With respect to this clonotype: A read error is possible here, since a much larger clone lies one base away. The CDR3 DNA reads TGTGCCACCAGCCAGTACAATGAGCAGTTCTTC. It is translated as CATSQYNEQFF. V and J are TRBV24-1 and TRBJ2-1; D is unclear. V dropped 7 bases and J dropped 4 bases, with 4 bases sitting between them. The CDR3 totals 11 residues. The germline V gene has CDR1 KGHDR and CDR2 SFDVKD.

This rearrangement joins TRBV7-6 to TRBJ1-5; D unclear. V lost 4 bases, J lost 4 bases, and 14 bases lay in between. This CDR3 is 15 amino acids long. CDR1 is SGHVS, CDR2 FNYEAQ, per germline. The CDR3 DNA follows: TGTGCCAGCAGCTCCGGGCCAGGAGGAAATCAGCCCCAGCATTTT. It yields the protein CASSSGPGGNQPQHF.

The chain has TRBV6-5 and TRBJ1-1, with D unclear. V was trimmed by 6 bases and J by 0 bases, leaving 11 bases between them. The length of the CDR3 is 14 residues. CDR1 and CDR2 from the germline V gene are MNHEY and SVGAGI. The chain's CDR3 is CASRKLKMNTEAFF. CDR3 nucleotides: TGTGCCAGCAGGAAACTGAAAATGAACACTGAAGCTTTCTTT.

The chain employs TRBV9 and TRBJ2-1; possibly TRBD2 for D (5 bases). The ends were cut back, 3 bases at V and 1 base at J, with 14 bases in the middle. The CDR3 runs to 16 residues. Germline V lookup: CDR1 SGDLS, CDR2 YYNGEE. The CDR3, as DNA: TGTGCCAGCAGCGGGACTGTCCAGGAGTCCTACAATGAGCAGTTCTTC. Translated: CASSGTVQESYNEQFF.

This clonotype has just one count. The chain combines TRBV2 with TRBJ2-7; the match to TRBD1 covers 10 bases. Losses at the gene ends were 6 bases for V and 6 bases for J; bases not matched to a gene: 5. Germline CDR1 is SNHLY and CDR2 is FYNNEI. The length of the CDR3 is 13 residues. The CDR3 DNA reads TGTGCCAGCAGCGGGGGACAGGGGAGCGAGCAGTACGTC. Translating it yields CASSGGQGSEQYV.

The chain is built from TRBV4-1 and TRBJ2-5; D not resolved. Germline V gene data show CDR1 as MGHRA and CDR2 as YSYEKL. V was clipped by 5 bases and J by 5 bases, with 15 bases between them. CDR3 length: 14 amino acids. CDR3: CASSYGSLGETQYF. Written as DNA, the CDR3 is TGCGCCAGCAGCTATGGGTCTCTCGGGGAGACCCAGTACTTC.

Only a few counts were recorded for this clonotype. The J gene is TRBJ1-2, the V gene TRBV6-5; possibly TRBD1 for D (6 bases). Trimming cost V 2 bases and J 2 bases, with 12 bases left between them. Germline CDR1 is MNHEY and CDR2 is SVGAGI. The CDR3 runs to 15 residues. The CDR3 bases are TGTGCCAGCAGTTACGGACAGCCACTGAACTATGGCTACACCTTC. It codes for CASSYGQPLNYGYTF.

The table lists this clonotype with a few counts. The CDR3 sequence is CASSIALFGQLNTEAFF. The CDR3 DNA reads TGTGCCAGTAGTATAGCTCTTTTCGGACAGTTGAACACTGAAGCTTTCTTT. The chain uses TRBV19 and TRBJ1-1; a weak D match, TRBD1 (6 bases). Germline V gives CDR1 LNHDA, CDR2 SQIVND (reference sequence). There are 17 residues in the CDR3. V was cut by 1 base and J by 0 bases, with 15 bases left in between. Using reference TRBV19 and TRBJ1-1 for the parts outside the CDR3, the full variable domain is DGGITQSPKYLFRKEGQNVTLSCEQNLNHDAMYWYRQDPGQGLRLIYYSQIVNDFQKGDIAEGYSVSREKKESFPLTVTSAQKNPTAFYLCASSIALFGQLNTEAFFGQGTRLTVV.

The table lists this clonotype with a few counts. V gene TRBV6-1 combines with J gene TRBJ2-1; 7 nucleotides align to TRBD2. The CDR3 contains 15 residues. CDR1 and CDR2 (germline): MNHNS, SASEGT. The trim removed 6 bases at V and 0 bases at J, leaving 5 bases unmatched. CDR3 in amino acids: CASRARGDSYNEQFF. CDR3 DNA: TGTGCCAGCAGGGCACGGGGGGACTCCTACAATGAGCAGTTCTTC.

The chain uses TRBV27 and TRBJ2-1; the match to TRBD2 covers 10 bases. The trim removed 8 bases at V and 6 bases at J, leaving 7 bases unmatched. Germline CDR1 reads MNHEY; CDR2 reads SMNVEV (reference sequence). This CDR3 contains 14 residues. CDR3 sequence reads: CASGSSGGLNEQFF. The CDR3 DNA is TGTGCCAGCGGATCTAGCGGGGGTCTCAATGAGCAGTTCTTC.

The CDR3 protein is CASSLIGGAAGELFF. The DNA of the CDR3 is TGTGCCAGCAGCTTAATCGGGGGCGCCGCCGGGGAGCTGTTTTTT. The chain carries TRBV7-3 and TRBJ2-2; the D call may be TRBD1 or TRBD2 (6 bases each). Trimming took off 1 base at V and 6 bases at J, with 12 bases between the two ends. The germline CDR1 and CDR2 sequences are SGHTA and FQGTGA. The CDR3 consists of 15 residues.

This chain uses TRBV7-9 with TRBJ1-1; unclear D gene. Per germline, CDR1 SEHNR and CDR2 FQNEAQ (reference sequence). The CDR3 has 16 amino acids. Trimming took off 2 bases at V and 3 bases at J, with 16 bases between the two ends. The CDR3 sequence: CASSLSLRQMDTEAFF. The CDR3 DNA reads TGTGCCAGCAGCTTAAGTCTGAGGCAGATGGACACTGAAGCTTTCTTT. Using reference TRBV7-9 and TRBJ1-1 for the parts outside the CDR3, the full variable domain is DTGVSQNPRHKITKRGQNVTFRCDPISEHNRLYWYRQTLGQGPEFLTYFQNEAQLEKSRLLSDRFSAERPKGSFSTLEIQRTEQGDSAMYLCASSLSLRQMDTEAFFGQGTRLTVV.

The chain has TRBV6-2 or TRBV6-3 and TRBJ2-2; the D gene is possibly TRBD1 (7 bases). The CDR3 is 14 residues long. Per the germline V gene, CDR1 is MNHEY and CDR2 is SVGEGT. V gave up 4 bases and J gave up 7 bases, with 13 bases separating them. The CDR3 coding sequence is TGTGCCAGCAGTTCGGAGGGGGCCATCGGGGAGCTGTTTTTT. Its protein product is CASSSEGAIGELFF.

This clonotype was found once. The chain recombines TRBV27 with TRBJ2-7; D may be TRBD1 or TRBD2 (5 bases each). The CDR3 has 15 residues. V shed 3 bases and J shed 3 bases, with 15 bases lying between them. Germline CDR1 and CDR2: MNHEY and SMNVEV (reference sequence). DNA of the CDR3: TGTGCCAGCAGTTTGGGACCGCCCTCCTACTACGAGCAGTACTTC. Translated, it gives CASSLGPPSYYEQYF.

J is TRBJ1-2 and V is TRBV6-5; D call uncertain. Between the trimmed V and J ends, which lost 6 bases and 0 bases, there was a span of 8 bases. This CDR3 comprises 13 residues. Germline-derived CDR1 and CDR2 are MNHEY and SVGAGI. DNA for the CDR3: TGTGCCAGCAGCGGGATGGCTAACTATGGCTACACCTTC. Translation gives CASSGMANYGYTF.

CDR3 region: CASVIEDRGPSKRGYTF. In DNA form, the CDR3 reads TGTGCTAGTGTCATAGAAGACAGGGGGCCCTCAAAACGAGGCTACACCTTC. The chain is built from TRBV12-5 and TRBJ1-2; 10 bases agree with TRBD1. V shed 7 bases and J 8 bases; nucleotides not matched to a gene: 19. Germline V gene lookup returns CDR1 LGHNT and CDR2 FRNRAP. The CDR3 spans 17 residues.

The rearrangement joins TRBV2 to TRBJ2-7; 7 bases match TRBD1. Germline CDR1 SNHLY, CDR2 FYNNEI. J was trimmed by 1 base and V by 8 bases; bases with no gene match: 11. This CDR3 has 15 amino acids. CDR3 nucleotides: TGTGCCAGCTCGGGTATCGGGGACAGTTCCTACGAGCAGTACGTC. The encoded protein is CASSGIGDSSYEQYV.

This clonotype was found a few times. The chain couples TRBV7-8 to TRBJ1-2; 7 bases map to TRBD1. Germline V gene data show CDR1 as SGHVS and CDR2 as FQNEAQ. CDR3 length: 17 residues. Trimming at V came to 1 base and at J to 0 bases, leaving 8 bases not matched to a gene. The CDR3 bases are TGTGCCAGCAGCTTAGTGGGACAGATACTAGCTAACTATGGCTACACCTTC. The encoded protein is CASSLVGQILANYGYTF.

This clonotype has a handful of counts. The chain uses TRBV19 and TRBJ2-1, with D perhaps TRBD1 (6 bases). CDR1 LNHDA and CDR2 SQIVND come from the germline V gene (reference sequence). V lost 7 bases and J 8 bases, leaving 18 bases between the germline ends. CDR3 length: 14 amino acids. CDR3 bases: TGTGCCAGTAAAAGCCCAGGGACACGGGATGAGCAGTTCTTC. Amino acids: CASKSPGTRDEQFF.

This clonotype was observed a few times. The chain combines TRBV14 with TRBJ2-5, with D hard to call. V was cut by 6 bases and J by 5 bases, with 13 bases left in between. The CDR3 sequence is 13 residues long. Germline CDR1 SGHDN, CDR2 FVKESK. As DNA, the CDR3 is TGTGCCAGCAGTCAACGGTTTGGGGAGACCCAGTACTTC. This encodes CASSQRFGETQYF.

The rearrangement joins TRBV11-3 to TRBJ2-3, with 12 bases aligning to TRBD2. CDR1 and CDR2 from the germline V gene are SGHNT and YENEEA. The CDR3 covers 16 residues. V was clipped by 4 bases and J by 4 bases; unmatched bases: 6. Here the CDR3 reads CASSSITSGGPDTQYF. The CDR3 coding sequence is TGTGCCAGCAGCTCCATCACTAGCGGGGGGCCAGATACGCAGTATTTT.

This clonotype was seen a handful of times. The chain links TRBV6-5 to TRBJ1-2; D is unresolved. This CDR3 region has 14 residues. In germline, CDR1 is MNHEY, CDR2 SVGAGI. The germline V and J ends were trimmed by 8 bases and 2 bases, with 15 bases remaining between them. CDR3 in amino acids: CASLQYGSNYGYTF. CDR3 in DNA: TGTGCCAGCCTCCAATATGGGTCAAACTATGGCTACACCTTC.

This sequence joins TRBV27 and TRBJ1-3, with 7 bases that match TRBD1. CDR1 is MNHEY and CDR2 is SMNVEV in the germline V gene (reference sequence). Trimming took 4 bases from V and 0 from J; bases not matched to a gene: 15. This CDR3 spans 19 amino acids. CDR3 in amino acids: CASSSLFGTANHSGNTIYF. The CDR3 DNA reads TGTGCCAGCAGTTCCTTGTTCGGGACAGCCAACCACTCTGGAAACACCATATATTTT.

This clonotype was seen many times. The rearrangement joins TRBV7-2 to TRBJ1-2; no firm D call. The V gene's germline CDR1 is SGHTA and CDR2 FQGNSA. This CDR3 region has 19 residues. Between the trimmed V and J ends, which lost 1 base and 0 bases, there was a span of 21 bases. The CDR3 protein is CASSLEIGQPDGTNYGYTF. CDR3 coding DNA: TGTGCCAGCAGCTTAGAGATAGGGCAGCCTGATGGGACTAACTATGGCTACACCTTC.

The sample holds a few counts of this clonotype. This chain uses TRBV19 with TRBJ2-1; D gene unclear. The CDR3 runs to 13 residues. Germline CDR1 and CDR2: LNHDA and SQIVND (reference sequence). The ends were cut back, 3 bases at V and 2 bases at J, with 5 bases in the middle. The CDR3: CASSMGTYNEQFF. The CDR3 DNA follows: TGTGCCAGTAGTATGGGCACCTACAATGAGCAGTTCTTC.

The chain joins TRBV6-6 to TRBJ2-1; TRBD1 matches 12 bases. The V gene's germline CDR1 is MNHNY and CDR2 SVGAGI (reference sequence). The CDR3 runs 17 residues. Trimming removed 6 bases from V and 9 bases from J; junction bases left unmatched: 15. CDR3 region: CASSFRGQGAPPFEQFF. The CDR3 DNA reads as TGTGCCAGCAGCTTCAGGGGACAGGGGGCTCCTCCATTTGAGCAGTTCTTC.

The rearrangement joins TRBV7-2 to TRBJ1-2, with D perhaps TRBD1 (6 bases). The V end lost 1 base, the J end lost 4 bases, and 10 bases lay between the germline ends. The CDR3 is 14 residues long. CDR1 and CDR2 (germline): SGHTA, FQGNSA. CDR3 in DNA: TGTGCCAGCAGCTTAGAGGGGGGGATCTATGGCTACACCTTC. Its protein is CASSLEGGIYGYTF.

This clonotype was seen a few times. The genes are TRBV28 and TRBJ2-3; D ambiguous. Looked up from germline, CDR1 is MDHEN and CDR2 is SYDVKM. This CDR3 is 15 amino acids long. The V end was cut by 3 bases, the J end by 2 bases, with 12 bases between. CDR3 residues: CASSLDPRYTDTQYF. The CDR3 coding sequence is TGTGCCAGCAGTTTGGATCCCCGATACACAGATACGCAGTATTTT. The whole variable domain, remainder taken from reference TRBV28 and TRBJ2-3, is DVKVTQSSRYLVKRTGEKVFLECVQDMDHENMFWYRQDPGLGLRLIYFSYDVKMKEKGDIPEGYSVSREKKERFSLILESASTNQTSMYLCASSLDPRYTDTQYFGPGTRLTVL.

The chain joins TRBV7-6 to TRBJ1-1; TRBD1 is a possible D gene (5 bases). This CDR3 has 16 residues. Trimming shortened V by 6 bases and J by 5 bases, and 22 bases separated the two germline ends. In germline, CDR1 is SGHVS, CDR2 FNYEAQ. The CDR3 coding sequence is TGTGCCAGCAGATTGGAAGCGGGGGAAGGGAGGACTGAAGCTTTCTTT. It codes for CASRLEAGEGRTEAFF.